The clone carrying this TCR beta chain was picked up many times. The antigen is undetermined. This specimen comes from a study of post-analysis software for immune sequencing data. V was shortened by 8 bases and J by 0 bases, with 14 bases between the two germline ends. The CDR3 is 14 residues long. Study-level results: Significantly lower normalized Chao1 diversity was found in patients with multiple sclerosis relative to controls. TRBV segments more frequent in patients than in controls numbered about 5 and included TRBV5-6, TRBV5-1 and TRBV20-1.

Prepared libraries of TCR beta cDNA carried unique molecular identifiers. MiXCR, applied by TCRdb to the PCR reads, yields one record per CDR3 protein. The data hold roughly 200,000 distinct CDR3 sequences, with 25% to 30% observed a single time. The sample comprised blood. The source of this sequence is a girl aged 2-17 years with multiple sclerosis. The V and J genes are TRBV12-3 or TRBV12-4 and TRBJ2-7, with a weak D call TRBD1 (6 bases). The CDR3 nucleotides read TGTGCCAGCCGGATCCAGGGGAGCTCCTACGAGCAGTACTTC. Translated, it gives CASRIQGSSYEQYF.